Below, 28 T cell receptor beta chains from the same sample are listed, as sequenced in a study of beta chain features in type 1 diabetes. cDNA synthesis used the whole RNA isolate, giving expressed TCRB sequences. Some clones are missing from TCRdb's copy, which holds only in-frame ones; the method was immunoSEQ multiplex PCR. The sample has about 900,000 clones, 15% to 20% seen once; the top ten hold around 0.02%. Sequencing was performed on naive CD4+ T cells from blood. The source of these receptors is a woman aged 18-29 years in good health.

This clone came up a few times. The chain carries TRBV4-1 and TRBJ2-5; no firm D call. Trimming took 4 bases from V and 5 from J, leaving 11 bases between them. The CDR3 covers 13 residues. From germline, CDR1 is MGHRA and CDR2 YSYEKL. The chain's CDR3 is CASSRLYAETQYF. CDR3 coding DNA: TGCGCCAGCAGCCGTTTGTATGCTGAGACCCAGTACTTC.

The chain couples TRBV7-9 to TRBJ1-4, with 7 bases lining up with TRBD1. V was pared by 5 bases and J by 8 bases, with 17 bases of the junction left unmatched. This CDR3 comprises 17 residues. Germline lookup yields CDR1 SEHNR and CDR2 FQNEAQ (reference sequence). The CDR3 nucleotides are TGTGCCAGCAGCCGTATCGGTATTAGGGGGCAGTTCGAAAAACTGTTTTTT. Translating gives CASSRIGIRGQFEKLFF. Complete variable domain (other parts from reference TRBV7-9 and TRBJ1-4): DTGVSQNPRHKITKRGQNVTFRCDPISEHNRLYWYRQTLGQGPEFLTYFQNEAQLEKSRLLSDRFSAERPKGSFSTLEIQRTEQGDSAMYLCASSRIGIRGQFEKLFFGSGTQLSVL.

This clone was seen only once. The chain combines TRBV11-2 with TRBJ2-5, with 7 bases lining up with TRBD1. V shed 4 bases, J shed 9 bases, and the junction held 20 bases outside the gene matches. The CDR3 sequence is 17 residues long. Per the germline V gene, CDR1 is SGHAT and CDR2 is FQNNGV. CDR3 region: CASSSLYRGPQGTAQYF. The DNA of the CDR3 is TGTGCCAGCAGCTCACTTTACAGGGGACCTCAGGGTACAGCCCAGTACTTC.

This clone showed up just a few times. This sequence joins TRBV11-1 and TRBJ1-2; the D is unclear. Per germline, CDR1 SGHAT and CDR2 FQDESV (reference sequence). The V end was cut by 3 bases, the J end by 5 bases, with 10 bases between. CDR3 length: 13 residues. CDR3 coding DNA: TGTGCCAGCAGCTTTGACGGACTGTATGGCTACACCTTC. Translated, it gives CASSFDGLYGYTF.

This chain joins TRBV5-5 and TRBJ1-5; D not certain. The V end was cut by 4 bases, the J end by 7 bases, with 18 bases between. Germline V gene lookup returns CDR1 SGHKS and CDR2 YYEKEE (reference sequence). The CDR3 is made up of 15 amino acids. In nucleotides, the CDR3 is TGTGCCAGCAGCACAGAAGGCCGGGTAGGCCAGCCCCAGCATTTT. Amino acid sequence: CASSTEGRVGQPQHF.

This clone was seen a handful of times. The chain employs TRBV18 and TRBJ2-5; D not certain. Germline CDR1 KGHSH, CDR2 LQKENI. There are 12 residues in the CDR3. Trimming cost V 3 bases and J 4 bases, with 6 bases left between them. The CDR3 loop reads CASSPTPETQYF. The CDR3 coding sequence is TGTGCCAGCTCACCGACGCCAGAGACCCAGTACTTC.

This clone was detected a few times. The chain combines TRBV18 with TRBJ2-1; D not certain. Looked up from germline, CDR1 is KGHSH and CDR2 is LQKENI. Trimming removed 3 bases at V and 6 bases at J, with 12 bases between. The CDR3 covers 14 residues. CDR3 protein: CASSPRFGTNEQFF. The CDR3 DNA reads as TGTGCCAGCTCACCCCGCTTCGGCACCAATGAGCAGTTCTTC.

This clone was seen more than once but under ten times. J is TRBJ2-3 and V is TRBV27; no reliable D call. The CDR3 extends over 15 amino acids. The germline V gene encodes CDR1 MNHEY and CDR2 SMNVEV (reference sequence). Trimming stripped 4 bases from V and 0 bases from J, with 11 bases between. The CDR3 DNA sequence: TGTGCCAGCAGTTCGCGGACGGCTAGCACAGATACGCAGTATTTT. Translated: CASSSRTASTDTQYF.

For the CDR3, the DNA is TGTGCCAGCAGCTTGCGAGGACAGAACACTGAAGCTTTCTTT. It specifies CASSLRGQNTEAFF. V is TRBV5-4 and J is TRBJ1-1, with D perhaps TRBD1 (5 bases). V shed 1 base and J shed 1 base, with 8 bases lying between them. Per the germline V gene, CDR1 is SGHNT and CDR2 is YYREEE (reference sequence). This CDR3 has 14 amino acids.

The table lists this clone with a few counts. The CDR3 protein is CASSLMGPSAYNEQFF. The DNA of the CDR3 is TGTGCCAGCAGCTTGATGGGTCCTAGCGCGTACAATGAGCAGTTCTTC. The rearrangement uses TRBV7-3 and TRBJ2-1; D might be TRBD2 (6 bases). CDR3 length: 16 amino acids. CDR1 is SGHTA, CDR2 FQGTGA, per germline. Between the trimmed V and J ends, which lost 3 bases and 4 bases, there was a span of 16 bases.

This clone has more than one count but fewer than ten. The V and J genes are TRBV19 and TRBJ2-2; D may be TRBD1 (6 bases). The CDR3 is 14 amino acids. CDR1 is LNHDA and CDR2 is SQIVND in the germline V gene (reference sequence). The V and J ends lost 10 bases and 6 bases respectively, with 18 bases between them. DNA of the CDR3: TGTGCCACCTCGTGGGACATAATTGCCGGGGAGCTGTTTTTT. Translated, it gives CATSWDIIAGELFF.

In this sample, this clone turned up a few times. The rearrangement joins TRBV7-2 to TRBJ2-7, with TRBD1 matching 10 bases. The J segment lost 4 bases and the V segment lost 3 bases, leaving 3 bases of the junction unmatched. This CDR3 spans 14 amino acids. Germline CDR1 is SGHTA and CDR2 is FQGNSA. The CDR3 DNA reads as TGTGCCAGCAGCTTTTGGGGACAGGGGTACGAGCAGTACTTC. It encodes CASSFWGQGYEQYF. The whole variable domain, filled in from reference TRBV7-2 and TRBJ2-7, reads GAGVSQSPSNKVTEKGKDVELRCDPISGHTALYWYRQSLGQGLEFLIYFQGNSAPDKSGLPSDRFSAERTGGSVSTLTIQRTQQEDSAVYLCASSFWGQGYEQYFGPGTRLTVT.

The table lists this clone with a few counts. V gene TRBV29-1 combines with J gene TRBJ2-5; no clear D. The CDR3 is 14 residues long. Trimming removed 2 bases from V and 5 bases from J, with 15 bases in between. Germline V gene sequence: CDR1 SQVTM, CDR2 ANQGSEA. For the CDR3, the DNA is TGCAGCGTTGAACCCCGGGCTCTTGGGGAGACCCAGTACTTC. Encoded protein: CSVEPRALGETQYF.

V usage is TRBV15 and J usage is TRBJ2-7; D is unclear. V lost 0 bases and J lost 2, with 8 bases in between. The CDR3 extends over 14 amino acids. The germline CDR1 and CDR2 sequences are LNHNV and YYDKDF (reference sequence). DNA for the CDR3: TGTGCCACCAGCAGAGAGAGATGGGCCTACGAGCAGTACTTC. It codes for CATSRERWAYEQYF.

The chain carries TRBV4-3 and TRBJ2-5, with TRBD2 matching 10 bases. Germline CDR1 LGHNA, CDR2 YSLEER. This CDR3 contains 17 residues. Germline trimming cut 0 bases from V and 7 bases from J; bases unmatched to any gene: 11. This chain's CDR3 is CASSQDGVAGGLGTQYF. CDR3 coding DNA: TGCGCCAGCAGCCAAGATGGGGTAGCGGGAGGCCTCGGGACCCAGTACTTC.

This clone was counted between two and nine times. The chain recombines TRBV25-1 with TRBJ2-7; the D is unclear. The CDR3 loop spans 12 amino acids. Trimming cost V 5 bases and J 3 bases, with 8 bases left between them. CDR1 and CDR2 from the germline V gene are MGHDK and SYGVNS. The DNA for the CDR3 is TGTGCCAGCAGTAATAAGGGCTACGAGCAGTACTTC. Protein product: CASSNKGYEQYF.

The J gene is TRBJ2-2, the V gene TRBV2; TRBD1 aligns across 7 bases. CDR1 is SNHLY, CDR2 FYNNEI, per germline. The CDR3 is 16 amino acids. Germline trimming cut 8 bases from V and 1 base from J; bases unmatched to any gene: 10. CDR3 loop: CASGTDRPGNTGELFF. In DNA form, the CDR3 reads TGTGCCAGCGGAACGGACAGGCCTGGGAACACCGGGGAGCTGTTTTTT.

The V gene is TRBV19, the J gene TRBJ1-5, with TRBD1 matching over 8 bases. The CDR3 extends over 19 amino acids. Germline values: CDR1 LNHDA, CDR2 SQIVND (reference sequence). V gave up 3 bases and J gave up 4 bases; unmatched junction bases: 17. The CDR3 protein is CASSIGSGQARGRNQPQHF. DNA for the CDR3: TGTGCCAGTAGTATCGGATCGGGACAGGCGAGAGGGCGGAATCAGCCCCAGCATTTT.

As regards this clone: At one end the junction does not follow the germline gene, possibly because of a read error. V gene TRBV7-9 combines with J gene TRBJ2-1; TRBD2 might be the D (5 bases). Germline values: CDR1 SEHNR, CDR2 FQNEAQ (reference sequence). CDR3 length equals 12 residues. The DNA of the CDR3 is TGTGCCAGCAGCATAGCGTGGGGTGAGCAGTTCTTC. This gives the protein CASSIAWGEQFF.

This clone was observed a handful of times. At the DNA level, this CDR3 is encoded by other sequences in the same sample as well. The chain is built from TRBV5-1 and TRBJ1-5; 9 bases align to TRBD1. Germline V lookup: CDR1 SGHRS, CDR2 YFSETQ. CDR3 length equals 14 residues. J was trimmed by 4 bases and V by 4 bases; bases with no gene match: 3. This CDR3 is CASSPGTGNQPQHF. DNA for the CDR3: TGCGCCAGCAGCCCCGGGACAGGGAATCAGCCCCAGCATTTT.

V is TRBV18 and J is TRBJ2-3; D is unclear. This CDR3 has 15 amino acids. The germline CDR1 and CDR2 sequences are KGHSH and LQKENI. Trimming took 0 bases from V and 4 from J, leaving 11 bases between them. CDR3 nucleotide sequence: TGTGCCAGCTCACCACCCAGCCAGTCTTCAGATACGCAGTATTTT. As protein: CASSPPSQSSDTQYF.

The chain links TRBV7-4 to TRBJ1-5; TRBD1 agrees at 8 bases. V was pared by 10 bases and J by 2 bases, with 16 bases of the junction left unmatched. CDR1 SGHVT and CDR2 SQSDAQ come from the germline V gene. The CDR3 length is 17 residues. The CDR3 protein is CAKDPGMTGDGNQPQHF. The CDR3 nucleotides read TGTGCCAAGGACCCGGGGATGACAGGGGACGGCAATCAGCCCCAGCATTTT.

The chain combines TRBV28 with TRBJ1-2; D remains ambiguous. The CDR3 sequence is 13 residues long. V was clipped by 3 bases and J by 3 bases, with 8 bases between them. Germline assignment: CDR1 MDHEN and CDR2 SYDVKM. In nucleotides, the CDR3 is TGTGCCAGCAGTTTTGGCGGTTACTATGGCTACACCTTC. Amino acid sequence: CASSFGGYYGYTF.

This clone was picked up a small number of times. This rearrangement joins TRBV19 to TRBJ1-5; D remains ambiguous. With 6 bases removed from V and 7 bases from J, the gap between germline ends came to 10 bases. Germline loops: CDR1 LNHDA, CDR2 SQIVND (reference sequence). The CDR3 loop spans 12 amino acids. The CDR3, as DNA: TGTGCCAGTAGCCCCGCCCCACAGCCCCAGCATTTT. Translating gives CASSPAPQPQHF.

This clone was counted a few times. V gene TRBV27 combines with J gene TRBJ2-5; the D is unclear. Germline loops: CDR1 MNHEY, CDR2 SMNVEV (reference sequence). Trimming removed 2 bases at V and 7 bases at J, with 20 bases between. CDR3 length: 16 residues. The DNA of the CDR3 is TGTGCCAGCAGTTTAGGTCTCGGCGTCGGCTCAGGGACCCAGTACTTC. Translation gives CASSLGLGVGSGTQYF.

The chain joins TRBV7-2 to TRBJ2-2, with D unclear. The CDR3 spans 16 residues. The V gene's germline CDR1 is SGHTA and CDR2 FQGNSA. Trimming cost V 5 bases and J 0 bases, with 13 bases left between them. CDR3 region: CASSPRYIANTGELFF. The CDR3 DNA sequence: TGTGCCAGCAGCCCCAGATATATAGCGAACACCGGGGAGCTGTTTTTT. Complete variable domain (other parts from reference TRBV7-2 and TRBJ2-2): GAGVSQSPSNKVTEKGKDVELRCDPISGHTALYWYRQSLGQGLEFLIYFQGNSAPDKSGLPSDRFSAERTGGSVSTLTIQRTQQEDSAVYLCASSPRYIANTGELFFGEGSRLTVL.

The chain links TRBV28 to TRBJ1-3; 9 positions agree with TRBD1. Germline V CDR1 and CDR2: MDHEN, SYDVKM. This CDR3 has 16 amino acids. With 5 bases clipped from V and 4 bases from J, the junction kept 9 bases outside the gene matches. CDR3 region: CASSQGTGQIGNTIYF. The CDR3 nucleotides are TGTGCCAGCAGTCAAGGGACAGGGCAAATCGGAAACACCATATATTTT. Combining the CDR3 with reference TRBV28 and TRBJ1-3 gives the whole variable domain DVKVTQSSRYLVKRTGEKVFLECVQDMDHENMFWYRQDPGLGLRLIYFSYDVKMKEKGDIPEGYSVSREKKERFSLILESASTNQTSMYLCASSQGTGQIGNTIYFGEGSWLTVV.

This clone turned up a few times. The same CDR3 also results from other DNA sequences found in this sample. The J gene is TRBJ2-1, the V gene TRBV18; tentatively, D is TRBD2 (5 bases). Trimming shortened V by 3 bases and J by 2 bases, and 11 bases separated the two germline ends. Per germline, CDR1 KGHSH and CDR2 LQKENI. CDR3 length equals 15 residues. This chain's CDR3 is CASSPLAGPYNEQFF. In DNA form, the CDR3 reads TGTGCCAGCTCACCCCTAGCCGGGCCCTACAATGAGCAGTTCTTC. The complete variable domain, with remaining parts taken from reference TRBV18 and TRBJ2-1, reads NAGVMQNPRHLVRRRGQEARLRCSPMKGHSHVYWYRQLPEEGLKFMVYLQKENIIDESGMPKERFSAEFPKEGPSILRIQQVVRGDSAAYFCASSPLAGPYNEQFFGPGTRLTVL.